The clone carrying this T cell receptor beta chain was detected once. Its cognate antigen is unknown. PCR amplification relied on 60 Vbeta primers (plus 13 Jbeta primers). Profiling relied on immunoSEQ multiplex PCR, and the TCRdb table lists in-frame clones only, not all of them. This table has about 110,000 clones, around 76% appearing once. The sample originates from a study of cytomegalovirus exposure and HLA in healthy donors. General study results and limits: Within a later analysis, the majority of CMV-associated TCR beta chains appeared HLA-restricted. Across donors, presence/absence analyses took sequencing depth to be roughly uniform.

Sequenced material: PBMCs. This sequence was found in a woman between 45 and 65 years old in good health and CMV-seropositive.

CDR3 nucleotides: TGTGCCAGCAGCCCAGACCCAGGGAACTCTGGAAACACCATATATTTT. Encoded protein: CASSPDPGNSGNTIYF. The rearrangement joins TRBV9 to TRBJ1-3; possibly TRBD1 for D (5 bases). Per the germline V gene, CDR1 is SGDLS and CDR2 is YYNGEE. Trimming took off 4 bases at V and 0 bases at J, with 14 bases between the two ends. The CDR3 has 16 residues.